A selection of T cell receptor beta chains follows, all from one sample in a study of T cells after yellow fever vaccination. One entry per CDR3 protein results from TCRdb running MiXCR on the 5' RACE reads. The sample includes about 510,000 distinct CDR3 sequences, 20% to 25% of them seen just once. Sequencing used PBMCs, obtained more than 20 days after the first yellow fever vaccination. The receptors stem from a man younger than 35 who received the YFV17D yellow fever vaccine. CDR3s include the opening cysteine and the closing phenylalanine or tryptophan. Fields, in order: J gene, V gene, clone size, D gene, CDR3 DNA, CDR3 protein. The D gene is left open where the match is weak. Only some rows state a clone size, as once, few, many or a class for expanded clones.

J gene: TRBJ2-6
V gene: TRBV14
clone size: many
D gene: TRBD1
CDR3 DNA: TGTGCCAGCAGCCCCTGGACAGGGAAGTCCTCTGGGGCCAACGTCCTGACTTTC
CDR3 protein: CASSPWTGKSSGANVLTF

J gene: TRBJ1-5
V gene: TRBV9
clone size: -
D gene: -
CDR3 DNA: TGTGCCAGCCAGACAGGTGTGGGCAATCAGCCCCAGCATTTT
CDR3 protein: CASQTGVGNQPQHF

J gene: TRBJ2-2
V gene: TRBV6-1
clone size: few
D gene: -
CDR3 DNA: TGTGCCAGCAGGGACCTCGGGGGAGGGGAGCTGTTTTTT
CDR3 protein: CASRDLGGGELFF

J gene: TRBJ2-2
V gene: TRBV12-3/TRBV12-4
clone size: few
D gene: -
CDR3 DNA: TGTGCCAGCAGTTTTAAAGTGGGGGGGCCGAACACCGGGGAGCTGTTTTTT
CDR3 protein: CASSFKVGGPNTGELFF

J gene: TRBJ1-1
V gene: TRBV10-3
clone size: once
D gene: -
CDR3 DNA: TGTGCCATCAGTGATCGGAGGGACACTGAAGCTTTCTTT
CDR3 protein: CAISDRRDTEAFF

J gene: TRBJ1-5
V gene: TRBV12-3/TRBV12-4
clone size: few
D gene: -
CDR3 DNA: TGTGCCACCACACGGGTCGGGCAGCCCCAGCATTTT
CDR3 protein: CATTRVGQPQHF

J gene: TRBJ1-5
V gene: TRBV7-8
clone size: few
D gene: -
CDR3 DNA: TGTGCCAGCAGACCTGGACAATTCGATCAGCCCCAGCATTTT
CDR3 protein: CASRPGQFDQPQHF

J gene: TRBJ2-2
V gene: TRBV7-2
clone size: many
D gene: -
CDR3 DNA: TGTGCCAGCAGCCAGGACATCCTCACCGGGGAGCTGTTTTTT
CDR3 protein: CASSQDILTGELFF

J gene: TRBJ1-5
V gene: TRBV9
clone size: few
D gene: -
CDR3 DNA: TGTGCCAGCAGCCCGGGACAAACCTACAATCAGCCCCAGCATTTT
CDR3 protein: CASSPGQTYNQPQHF

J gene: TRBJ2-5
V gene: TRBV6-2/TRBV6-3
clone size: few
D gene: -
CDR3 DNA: TGTGCCAGCGCCAAACCCCGGACGGGGGCCGGGGTTGAGACCCAGTACTTC
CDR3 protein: CASAKPRTGAGVETQYF

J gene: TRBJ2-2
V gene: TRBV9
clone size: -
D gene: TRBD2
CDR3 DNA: TGTGCCAGCGGGGAGGGGCCCGCGGCTGACACCGGGGAGCTGTTTTTT
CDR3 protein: CASGEGPAADTGELFF

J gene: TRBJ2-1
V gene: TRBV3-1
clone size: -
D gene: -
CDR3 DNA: TGTGCCAGCAGCCAAGAAGGAGCAGGGAGGAATGAGCAGTTCTTC
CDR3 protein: CASSQEGAGRNEQFF

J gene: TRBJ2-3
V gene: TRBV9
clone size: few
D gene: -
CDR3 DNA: TGTGCCAGCAGCGTAGGGATTAGTTCAGATACGCAGTATTTT
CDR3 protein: CASSVGISSDTQYF

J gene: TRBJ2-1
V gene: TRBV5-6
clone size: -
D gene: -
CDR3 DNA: TGTGCCAGCAGCTTGGCCGGAGGTTTCGACAATGAGCAGTTCTTC
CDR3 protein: CASSLAGGFDNEQFF

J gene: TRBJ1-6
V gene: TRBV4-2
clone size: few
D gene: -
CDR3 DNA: TGTGCCAGCAGCCAAGATTGGAGCCTGGGGCCACCCCTCCACTTT
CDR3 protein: CASSQDWSLGPPLHF

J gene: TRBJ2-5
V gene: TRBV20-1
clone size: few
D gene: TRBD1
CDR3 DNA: TGCAGTGCCGGGGACAGGGACGAGACCCAGTACTTC
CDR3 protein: CSAGDRDETQYF

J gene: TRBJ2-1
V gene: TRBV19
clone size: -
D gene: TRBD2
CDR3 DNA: TGTGCCAGTAGTATAGATAAGAGGATAGCGGGGGGGCCGGGGCAGTTCTTC
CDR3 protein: CASSIDKRIAGGPGQFF

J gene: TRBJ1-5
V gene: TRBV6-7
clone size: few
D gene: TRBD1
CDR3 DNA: TGTGCCAGCAGTTACGGGGACAGGAGCAATCAGCCCCAGCATTTT
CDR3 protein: CASSYGDRSNQPQHF

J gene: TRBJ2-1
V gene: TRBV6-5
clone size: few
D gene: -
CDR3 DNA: TGTGCCAGCAGTTACAGTAGCGGATACCTGAGGAATGAGCAGTTCTTC
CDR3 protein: CASSYSSGYLRNEQFF

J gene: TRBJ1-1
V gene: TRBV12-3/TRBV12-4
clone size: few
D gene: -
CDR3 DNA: TGTGCCAGCAGTTTGAGACTGTTGAACACTGAAGCTTTCTTT
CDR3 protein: CASSLRLLNTEAFF

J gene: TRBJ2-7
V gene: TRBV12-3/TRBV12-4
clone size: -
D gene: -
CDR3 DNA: TGTGCCAGCAGTTTAGCGGGGGATCTCTACGAGCAGTACTTC
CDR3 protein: CASSLAGDLYEQYF

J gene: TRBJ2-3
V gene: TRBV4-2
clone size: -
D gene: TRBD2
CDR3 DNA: TGTGCCAGCAGCCAAGATGGAGCGGGGGGGCGTTTAGATACGCAGTATTTT
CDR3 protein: CASSQDGAGGRLDTQYF

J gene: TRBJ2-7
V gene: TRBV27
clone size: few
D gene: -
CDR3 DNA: TGTGCCAGCAGTTTTGGCAGTCGCAACGAGCAGTACTTC
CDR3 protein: CASSFGSRNEQYF

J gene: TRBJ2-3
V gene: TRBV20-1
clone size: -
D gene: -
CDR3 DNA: TGCAGTGCTAGAGGAGGGCAAATAATCACAGATACGCAGTATTTT
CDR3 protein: CSARGGQIITDTQYF

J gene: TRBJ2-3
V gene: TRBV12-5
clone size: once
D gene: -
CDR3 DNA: TGTGCTAGTGGTTTGGGACGCGTCCGCACAGATACGCAGTATTTT
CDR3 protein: CASGLGRVRTDTQYF

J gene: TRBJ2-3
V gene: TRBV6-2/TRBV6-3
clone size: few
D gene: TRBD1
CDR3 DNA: TGTGCCAGCAGCCGAGCCGGGACAGCCCGATTGTCGACGCAGTATTTT
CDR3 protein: CASSRAGTARLSTQYF

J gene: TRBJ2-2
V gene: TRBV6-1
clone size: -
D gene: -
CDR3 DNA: TGTGCCAGCTCCCGACGAACGAACACCGGGGAGCTGTTTTTT
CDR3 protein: CASSRRTNTGELFF

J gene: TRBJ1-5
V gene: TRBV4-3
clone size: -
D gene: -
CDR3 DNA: TGCGCCAGCAGCCCTAGAGACGGCCCGAAGAGCAATCAGCCCCAGCATTTT
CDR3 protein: CASSPRDGPKSNQPQHF